The clone carrying this TCR beta chain came up a few times. What it recognizes is unknown. The sample comes from a study of CD8 T cells in ankylosing spondylitis. Study results and limitations: Before this, some motif variants had been reported in reactive arthritis synovial fluid and blood. In ankylosing spondylitis blood, a motif of roughly eight highly homologous TCR beta variants appeared characteristic. Disease-linked clones reportedly concentrated significantly in matched ankylosing spondylitis synovial fluid.

As the method for making TCR beta libraries, quantitative 5'-RACE with molecular barcodes was used. MiXCR, run by TCRdb on the 5' RACE reads, gives a single entry per CDR3 protein. The sample has more than 650,000 distinct CDR3 sequences, roughly 10% seen once. This CDR3 region has 14 residues. Trimming shortened V by 5 bases and J by 5 bases, and 15 bases separated the two germline ends. The germline gives CDR1 SGHTA, CDR2 FQGNSA. The V call is TRBV7-2, the J call TRBJ2-5, with a weak D call TRBD2 (5 bases). This clonotype was sampled from a male donor with ankylosing spondylitis. Sequenced material: blood, either unsorted or a sorted T cell fraction (not recorded which). CDR3 residues: CASSPRTAGETQYF. The CDR3 DNA follows: TGTGCCAGCAGCCCGCGGACTGCCGGGGAGACCCAGTACTTC.